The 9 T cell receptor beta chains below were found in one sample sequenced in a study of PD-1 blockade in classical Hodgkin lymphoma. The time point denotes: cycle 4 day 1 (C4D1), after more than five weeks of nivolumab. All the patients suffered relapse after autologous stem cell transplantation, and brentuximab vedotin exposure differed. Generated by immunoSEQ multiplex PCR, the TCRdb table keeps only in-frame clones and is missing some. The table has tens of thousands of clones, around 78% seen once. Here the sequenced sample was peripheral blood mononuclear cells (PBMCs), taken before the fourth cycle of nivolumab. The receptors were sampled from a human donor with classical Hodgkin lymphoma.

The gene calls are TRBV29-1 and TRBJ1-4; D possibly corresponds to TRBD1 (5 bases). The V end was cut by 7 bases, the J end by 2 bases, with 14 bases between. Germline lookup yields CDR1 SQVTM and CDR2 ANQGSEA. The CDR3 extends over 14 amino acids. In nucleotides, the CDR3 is TGCAGCGCTGGAGTTGGGGGGACTAATGAAAAACTGTTTTTT. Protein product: CSAGVGGTNEKLFF.

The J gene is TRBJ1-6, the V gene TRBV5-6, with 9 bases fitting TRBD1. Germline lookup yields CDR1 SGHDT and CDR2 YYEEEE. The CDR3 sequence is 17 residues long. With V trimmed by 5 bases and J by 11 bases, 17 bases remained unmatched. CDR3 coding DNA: TGTGCCAGCAGTCTCGATGGACAGGGGACTTTAGGTCCACCCCTCCACTTT. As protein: CASSLDGQGTLGPPLHF.

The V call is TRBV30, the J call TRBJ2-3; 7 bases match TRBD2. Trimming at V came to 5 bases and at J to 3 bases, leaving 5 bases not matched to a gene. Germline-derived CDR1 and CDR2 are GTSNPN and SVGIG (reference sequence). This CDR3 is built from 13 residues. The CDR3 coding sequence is TGTGCCTGGGGGGGGAGGGCGACAGATACGCAGTATTTT. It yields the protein CAWGGRATDTQYF.

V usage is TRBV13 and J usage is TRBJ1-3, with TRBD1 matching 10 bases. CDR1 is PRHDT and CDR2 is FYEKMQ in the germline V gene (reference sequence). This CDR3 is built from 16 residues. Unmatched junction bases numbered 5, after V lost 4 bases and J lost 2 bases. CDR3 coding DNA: TGTGCCAGCAGCTCCCCGACAGGGGGCCCTGGAAACACCATATATTTT. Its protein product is CASSSPTGGPGNTIYF.

The CDR3, as DNA: TGCGCCAGCAGCTTGGATGGGGGGAACTATGGCTACACCTTC. Translated, it gives CASSLDGGNYGYTF. The rearrangement uses TRBV5-1 and TRBJ1-2; maybe TRBD1 (5 bases). Germline V gene data show CDR1 as SGHRS and CDR2 as YFSETQ. V lost 0 bases and J 2 bases, leaving 8 bases between the germline ends. There are 14 residues in the CDR3. Combining the CDR3 with reference TRBV5-1 and TRBJ1-2 gives the whole variable domain KAGVTQTPRYLIKTRGQQVTLSCSPISGHRSVSWYQQTPGQGLQFLFEYFSETQRNKGNFPGRFSGRQFSNSRSEMNVSTLELGDSALYLCASSLDGGNYGYTFGSGTRLTVV.

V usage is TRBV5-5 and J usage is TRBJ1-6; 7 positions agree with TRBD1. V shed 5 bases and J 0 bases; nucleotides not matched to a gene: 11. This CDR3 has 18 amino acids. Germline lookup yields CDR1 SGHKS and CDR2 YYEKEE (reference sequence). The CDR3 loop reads CASSPNRGFSSYNSPLHF. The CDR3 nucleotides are TGTGCCAGCAGTCCTAACAGGGGTTTCAGCTCCTATAATTCACCCCTCCACTTT.

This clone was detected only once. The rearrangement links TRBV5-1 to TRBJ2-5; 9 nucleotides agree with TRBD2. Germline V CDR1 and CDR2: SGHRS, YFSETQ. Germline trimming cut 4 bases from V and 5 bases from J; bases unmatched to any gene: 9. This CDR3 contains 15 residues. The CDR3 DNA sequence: TGCGCCAGCAGCGGTGGACTAGCGCGCGTGGAGACCCAGTACTTC. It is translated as CASSGGLARVETQYF.

Written as DNA, the CDR3 is TGTGCCAGCAGCTTAGTCGGGGGGCGCGGCGAGCAGTACTTC. It yields the protein CASSLVGGRGEQYF. V gene TRBV5-8 combines with J gene TRBJ2-7; D perhaps matches TRBD2 (7 bases). This CDR3 region has 14 residues. CDR1 is SGHTS and CDR2 is YDEGEE in the germline V gene. Trimming left V 2 bases short and J 6 bases short, with 15 bases between.

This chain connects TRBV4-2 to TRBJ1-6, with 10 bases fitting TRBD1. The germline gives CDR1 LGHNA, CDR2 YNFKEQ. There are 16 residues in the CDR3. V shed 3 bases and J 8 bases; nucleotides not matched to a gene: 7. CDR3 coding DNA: TGTGCCAGCAGCCATGCAGAGACAGGGGGCGATTCACCCCTCCACTTT. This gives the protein CASSHAETGGDSPLHF.